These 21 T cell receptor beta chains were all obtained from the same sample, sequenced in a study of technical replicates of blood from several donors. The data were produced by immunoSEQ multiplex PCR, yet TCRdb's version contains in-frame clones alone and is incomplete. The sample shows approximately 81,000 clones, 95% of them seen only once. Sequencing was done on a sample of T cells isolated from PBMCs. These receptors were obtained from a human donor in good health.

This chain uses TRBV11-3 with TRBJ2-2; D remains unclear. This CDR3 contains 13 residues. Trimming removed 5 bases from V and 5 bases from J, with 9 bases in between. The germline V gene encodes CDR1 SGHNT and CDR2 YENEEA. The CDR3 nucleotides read TGTGCCAGCAGCCAGCTAGTAACCGGGGAGCTGTTTTTT. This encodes CASSQLVTGELFF.

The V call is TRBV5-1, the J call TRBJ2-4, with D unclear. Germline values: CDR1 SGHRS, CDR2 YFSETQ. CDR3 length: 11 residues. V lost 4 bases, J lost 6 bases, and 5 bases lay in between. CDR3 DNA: TGCGCCAGCAGCCTAGGAAACATTCAGTACTTC. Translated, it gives CASSLGNIQYF.

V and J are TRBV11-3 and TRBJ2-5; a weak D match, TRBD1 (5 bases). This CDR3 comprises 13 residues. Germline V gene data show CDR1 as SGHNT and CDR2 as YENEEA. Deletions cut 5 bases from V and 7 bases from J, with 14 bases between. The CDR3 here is CASSRSLQGTQYF. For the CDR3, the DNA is TGTGCCAGCAGCCGTTCTCTCCAGGGGACCCAGTACTTC.

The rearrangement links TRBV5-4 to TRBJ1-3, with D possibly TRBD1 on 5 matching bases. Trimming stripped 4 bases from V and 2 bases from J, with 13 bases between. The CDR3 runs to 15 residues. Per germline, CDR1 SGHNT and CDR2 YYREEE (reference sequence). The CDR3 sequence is CASSPGHITGNTIYF. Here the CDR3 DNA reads TGTGCCAGCAGCCCCGGACATATAACTGGAAACACCATATATTTT.

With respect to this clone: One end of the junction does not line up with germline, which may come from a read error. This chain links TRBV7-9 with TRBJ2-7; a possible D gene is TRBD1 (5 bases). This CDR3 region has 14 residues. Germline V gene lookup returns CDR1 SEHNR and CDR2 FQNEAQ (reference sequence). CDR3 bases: TGTGCCAGCAGCTTAGGGCAGGGCTCCAACGAGCAGTACTTC. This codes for CASSLGQGSNEQYF. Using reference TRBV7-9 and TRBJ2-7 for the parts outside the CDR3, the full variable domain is DTGVSQNPRHKITKRGQNVTFRCDPISEHNRLYWYRQTLGQGPEFLTYFQNEAQLEKSRLLSDRFSAERPKGSFSTLEIQRTEQGDSAMYLCASSLGQGSNEQYFGPGTRLTVT.

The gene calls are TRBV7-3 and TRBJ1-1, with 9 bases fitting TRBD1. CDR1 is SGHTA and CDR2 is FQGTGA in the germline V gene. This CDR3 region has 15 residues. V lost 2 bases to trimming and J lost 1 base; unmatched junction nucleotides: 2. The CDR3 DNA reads TGTGCCAGCAGCTTAGGACAGGGGTGGAACACTGAAGCTTTCTTT. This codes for CASSLGQGWNTEAFF. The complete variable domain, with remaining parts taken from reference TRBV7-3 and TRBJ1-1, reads GAGVSQTPSNKVTEKGKYVELRCDPISGHTALYWYRQSLGQGPEFLIYFQGTGAADDSGLPNDRFFAVRPEGSVSTLKIQRTERGDSAVYLCASSLGQGWNTEAFFGQGTRLTVV.

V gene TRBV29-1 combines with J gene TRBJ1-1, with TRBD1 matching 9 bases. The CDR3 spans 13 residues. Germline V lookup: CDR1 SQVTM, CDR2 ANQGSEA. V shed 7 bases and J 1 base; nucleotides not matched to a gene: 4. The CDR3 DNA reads TGCAGCGGACGACAGGGGGGGAACACTGAAGCTTTCTTT. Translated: CSGRQGGNTEAFF.

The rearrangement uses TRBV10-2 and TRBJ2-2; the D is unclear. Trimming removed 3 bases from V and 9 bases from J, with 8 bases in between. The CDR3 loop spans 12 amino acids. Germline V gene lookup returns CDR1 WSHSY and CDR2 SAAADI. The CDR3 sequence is CASSEEFRELFF. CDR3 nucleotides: TGCGCCAGCAGTGAAGAGTTCAGGGAGCTGTTTTTT.

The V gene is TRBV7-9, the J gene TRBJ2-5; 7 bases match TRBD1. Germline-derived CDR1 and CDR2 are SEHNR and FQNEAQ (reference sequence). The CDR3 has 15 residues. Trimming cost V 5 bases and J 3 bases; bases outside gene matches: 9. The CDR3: CASSEPLGTEETQYF. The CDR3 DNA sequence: TGTGCCAGCAGCGAACCCCTGGGGACAGAAGAGACCCAGTACTTC.

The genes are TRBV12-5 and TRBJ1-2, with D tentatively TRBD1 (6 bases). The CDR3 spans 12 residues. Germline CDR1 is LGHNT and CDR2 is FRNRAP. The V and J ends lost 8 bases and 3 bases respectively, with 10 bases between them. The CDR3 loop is CASHEGDYGYTF. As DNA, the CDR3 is TGTGCTAGTCATGAGGGGGACTATGGCTACACCTTC.

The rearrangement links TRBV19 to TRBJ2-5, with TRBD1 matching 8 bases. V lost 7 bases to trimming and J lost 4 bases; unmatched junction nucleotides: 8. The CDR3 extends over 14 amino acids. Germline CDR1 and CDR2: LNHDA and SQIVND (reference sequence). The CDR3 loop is CASTNPGGAETQYF. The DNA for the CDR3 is TGTGCCAGTACTAACCCAGGGGGCGCAGAGACCCAGTACTTC.

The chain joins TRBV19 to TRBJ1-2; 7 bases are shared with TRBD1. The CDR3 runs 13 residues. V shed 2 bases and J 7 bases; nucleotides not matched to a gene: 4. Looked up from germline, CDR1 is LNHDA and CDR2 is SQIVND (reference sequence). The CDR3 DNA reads TGTGCCAGTAGTATAAGCTGGGACAGTGGCTACACCTTC. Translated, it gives CASSISWDSGYTF.

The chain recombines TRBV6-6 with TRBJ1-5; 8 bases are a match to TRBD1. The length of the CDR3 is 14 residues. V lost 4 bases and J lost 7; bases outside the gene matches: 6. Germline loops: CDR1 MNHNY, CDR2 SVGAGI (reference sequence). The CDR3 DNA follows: TGTGCCAGCAGTTCTTCAGGGGGCGGGCAGCCCCAGCATTTT. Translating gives CASSSSGGGQPQHF.

CDR3 DNA: TGTGCCAGCACGATCCTCCTCGGGACTAGGGGTGAGCAGTTCTTC. This translates into CASTILLGTRGEQFF. V and J are TRBV28 and TRBJ2-1, with 8 positions matching TRBD2. This CDR3 has 15 residues. Germline V lookup: CDR1 MDHEN, CDR2 SYDVKM. The J segment lost 9 bases and the V segment lost 7 bases, leaving 14 bases of the junction unmatched.

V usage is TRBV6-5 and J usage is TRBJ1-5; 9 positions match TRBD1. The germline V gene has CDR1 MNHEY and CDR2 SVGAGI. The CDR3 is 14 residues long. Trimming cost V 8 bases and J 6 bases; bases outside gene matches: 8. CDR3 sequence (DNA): TGTGCCAGCGGGGGACAGGGCTTCGGTCAGCCCCAGCATTTT. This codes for CASGGQGFGQPQHF.

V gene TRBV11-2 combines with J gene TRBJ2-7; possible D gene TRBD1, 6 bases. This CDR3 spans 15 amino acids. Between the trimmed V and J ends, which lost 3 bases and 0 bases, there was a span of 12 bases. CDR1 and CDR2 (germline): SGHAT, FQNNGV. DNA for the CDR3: TGTGCCAGCAGCTTCCGGGACAAACGCTCCTACGAGCAGTACTTC. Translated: CASSFRDKRSYEQYF.

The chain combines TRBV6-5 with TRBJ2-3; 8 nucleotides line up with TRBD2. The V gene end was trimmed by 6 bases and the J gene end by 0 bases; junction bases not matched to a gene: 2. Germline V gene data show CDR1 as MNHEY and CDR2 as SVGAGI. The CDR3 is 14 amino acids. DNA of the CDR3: TGTGCCAGCAGGGCTAGCGGGAGCACAGATACGCAGTATTTT. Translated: CASRASGSTDTQYF.

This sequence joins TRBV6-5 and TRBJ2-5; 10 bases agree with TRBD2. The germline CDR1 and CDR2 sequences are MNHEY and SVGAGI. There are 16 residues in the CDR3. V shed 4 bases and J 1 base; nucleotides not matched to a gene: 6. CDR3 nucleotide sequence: TGTGCCAGCAGTTTCCTCGCTAGCGGGAGCCAAGAGACCCAGTACTTC. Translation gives CASSFLASGSQETQYF.

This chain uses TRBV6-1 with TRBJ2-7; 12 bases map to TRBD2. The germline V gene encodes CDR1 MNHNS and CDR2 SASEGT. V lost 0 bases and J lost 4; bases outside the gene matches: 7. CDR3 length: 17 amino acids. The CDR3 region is CASSEAETSGGTYEQYF. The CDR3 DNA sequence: TGTGCCAGCAGTGAAGCGGAGACTAGCGGGGGTACGTACGAGCAGTACTTC.

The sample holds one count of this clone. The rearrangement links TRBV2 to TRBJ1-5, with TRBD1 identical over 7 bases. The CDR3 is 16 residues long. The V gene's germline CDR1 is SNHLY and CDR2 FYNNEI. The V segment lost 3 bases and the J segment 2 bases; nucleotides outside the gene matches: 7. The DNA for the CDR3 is TGTGCCAGCAGTGACGGCCCCACAGGGGGCAATCAGCCCCAGCATTTT. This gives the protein CASSDGPTGGNQPQHF.

The CDR3 DNA reads TGTGCCAGCAGCTTTAACCAAGAGACCCAGTACTTC. The encoded protein is CASSFNQETQYF. This sequence joins TRBV11-2 and TRBJ2-5; D is undetermined. V lost 3 bases, J lost 0 bases, and 2 bases lay in between. CDR3 length: 12 amino acids. Germline values: CDR1 SGHAT, CDR2 FQNNGV. Full variable domain (missing parts from reference TRBV11-2 and TRBJ2-5): EAGVAQSPRYKIIEKRQSVAFWCNPISGHATLYWYQQILGQGPKLLIQFQNNGVVDDSQLPKDRFSAERLKGVDSTLKIQPAKLEDSAVYLCASSFNQETQYFGPGTRLLVL.